The 30 T cell receptor beta chains in this list originate from one sample, sequenced in a study of Ad26.COV2.S vaccination and SARS-CoV-2 variants. Method: immunoSEQ multiplex PCR; TCRdb's copy keeps in-frame clones and lacks some. The table includes 500,000 or so clones, 70% to 90% detected once. Stated treatment: around 19 received Ad26.COV2.S at low or high dose, single or two shots; several received placebo; per-sample allocation not given. Following the first vaccine or placebo injection, samples were taken on day 63. The material was peripheral blood, obtained in a trial of Ad26.COV2.S vaccine versus placebo. Receptors were obtained from a person aged 18-65 years who received the Ad26.COV2.S COVID-19 vaccine or a placebo.

This clone was seen only a few times. V is TRBV28 and J is TRBJ1-5; D gene unclear. This CDR3 comprises 15 residues. CDR1 MDHEN and CDR2 SYDVKM come from the germline V gene. The V and J ends lost 6 bases and 3 bases respectively, with 15 bases between them. CDR3 sequence: CASRGIEVYNQPQHF. The CDR3 coding sequence is TGTGCCAGCAGGGGGATAGAGGTTTACAATCAGCCCCAGCATTTT.

This clone was seen just once. The chain is built from TRBV28 and TRBJ2-6; 7 bases map to TRBD1. The CDR3 runs to 20 residues. Germline V CDR1 and CDR2: MDHEN, SYDVKM. Trimming took 6 bases from V and 0 from J; bases not matched to a gene: 17. The CDR3 here is CASSPLTGTGALSGANVLTF. CDR3 bases: TGTGCCAGCAGCCCCTTGACGGGTACAGGGGCCCTCTCTGGGGCCAACGTCCTGACTTTC.

The J gene is TRBJ1-2, the V gene TRBV2, with D maybe TRBD1 (5 bases). Deletions cut 5 bases from V and 2 bases from J, with 12 bases between. Germline CDR1 is SNHLY and CDR2 is FYNNEI. This CDR3 is 14 amino acids long. For the CDR3, the DNA is TGTGCCAGCAGTCGTCCGGGGCGGAACTATGGCTACACCTTC. Translated: CASSRPGRNYGYTF.

The V and J genes are TRBV6-2 or TRBV6-3 and TRBJ2-7; possible D gene TRBD1, 6 bases. V lost 5 bases, J lost 2 bases, and 10 bases lay in between. The CDR3 has 13 amino acids. CDR1 and CDR2 (germline): MNHEY, SVGEGT. CDR3 residues: CASSSRGPYEQYF. The CDR3 DNA reads TGTGCCAGCAGTAGCAGGGGACCCTACGAGCAGTACTTC.

The chain recombines TRBV3-1 (or the pseudogene TRBV3-2) with TRBJ1-5; weak D call: TRBD1 (5 bases). The CDR3 covers 13 residues. Germline assignment: CDR1 LGHDT and CDR2 YNNKEL (reference sequence). V lost 4 bases, J lost 3 bases, and 7 bases lay in between. The CDR3: CASSRQINQPQHF. The CDR3 DNA reads TGTGCCAGCAGCCGACAGATCAATCAGCCCCAGCATTTT.

The chain is built from TRBV19 and TRBJ1-3, with 7 bases fitting TRBD1. The junction had 9 bases not matched to a gene; V was cut back by 7 bases and J by 0 bases. Germline V CDR1 and CDR2: LNHDA, SQIVND (reference sequence). The CDR3 totals 16 residues. The CDR3, as DNA: TGTGCCAGTAAGGTGGCGGGACAGACCTCTGGAAACACCATATATTTT. Encoded protein: CASKVAGQTSGNTIYF.

V is TRBV7-2 and J is TRBJ1-5, with D possibly matching TRBD1 (6 bases). Per the germline V gene, CDR1 is SGHTA and CDR2 is FQGNSA. The CDR3 is 17 amino acids. V was shortened by 1 base and J by 0 bases, with 13 bases between the two germline ends. The CDR3 DNA reads TGTGCCAGCAGCTTAGTCGGGGGGGCCCATAGCAATCAGCCCCAGCATTTT. It encodes CASSLVGGAHSNQPQHF.

The chain combines TRBV10-3 with TRBJ2-2; D is undetermined. The CDR3 runs to 16 residues. The V end lost 3 bases, the J end lost 1 base, and 12 bases lay between the germline ends. CDR1 is ENHRY, CDR2 SYGVKD, per germline. The CDR3 region has the DNA TGTGCCATCAGTGACAGGAACCCCGGGAACACCGGGGAGCTGTTTTTT. Encoded protein: CAISDRNPGNTGELFF.

The chain has TRBV5-1 and TRBJ2-4; tentative D call: TRBD2 (5 bases). Germline CDR1 is SGHRS and CDR2 is YFSETQ. Trimming stripped 0 bases from V and 0 bases from J, with 13 bases between. The CDR3 totals 17 residues. CDR3 protein: CASSLGRRQGAKNIQYF. For the CDR3, the DNA is TGCGCCAGCAGCTTGGGTCGGAGGCAAGGAGCCAAAAACATTCAGTACTTC.

The chain is built from TRBV18 and TRBJ1-1, with D perhaps TRBD1 (6 bases). V was clipped by 2 bases and J by 1 base, with 11 bases between them. Germline-derived CDR1 and CDR2 are KGHSH and LQKENI. This CDR3 comprises 15 residues. The CDR3 region has the DNA TGTGCCAGCTCACCAGCGAAGGGACAGAACACTGAAGCTTTCTTT. Translated, it gives CASSPAKGQNTEAFF.

This chain connects TRBV29-1 to TRBJ1-1, with D possibly TRBD1 on 6 matching bases. Germline lookup yields CDR1 SQVTM and CDR2 ANQGSEA. CDR3 length: 12 residues. Trimming took off 3 bases at V and 4 bases at J, with 9 bases between the two ends. The CDR3 bases are TGCAGCGTTGAGCAGGGGACCACTGAAGCTTTCTTT. Its translation is CSVEQGTTEAFF.

This clone was found once. V is TRBV6-1 and J is TRBJ2-7, with D perhaps matching TRBD1 (6 bases). Per the germline V gene, CDR1 is MNHNS and CDR2 is SASEGT. This CDR3 contains 15 residues. The ends were cut back, 1 base at V and 7 bases at J, with 17 bases in the middle. The CDR3 nucleotides read TGTGCCAGCAGTGAAGTAGGACAGACCTCTAGGGAGCAGTACTTC. It yields the protein CASSEVGQTSREQYF.

Only one count was recorded for this clone. The chain joins TRBV9 to TRBJ1-1; no definite D call. This CDR3 comprises 16 residues. Germline assignment: CDR1 SGDLS and CDR2 YYNGEE. V was clipped by 0 bases and J by 0 bases, with 12 bases between them. The CDR3 bases are TGTGCCAGCAGCGTAGCCTCGACGGTAGTGAACACTGAAGCTTTCTTT. It codes for CASSVASTVVNTEAFF.

V and J are TRBV6-1 and TRBJ1-3; 7 bases are a match to TRBD1. Trimming cost V 4 bases and J 0 bases; bases outside gene matches: 6. The germline V gene has CDR1 MNHNS and CDR2 SASEGT. The CDR3 sequence is 16 residues long. The DNA of the CDR3 is TGTGCCAGCAGTGGGGGGACAGCGAACTCTGGAAACACCATATATTTT. It encodes CASSGGTANSGNTIYF.

The chain has TRBV6-2 or TRBV6-3 and TRBJ2-1; 14 bases fit TRBD2. V trimming: 3 bases; J trimming: 6 bases; junction bases outside the gene matches: 1. Germline V gene sequence: CDR1 MNHEY, CDR2 SVGEGT. The CDR3 is 15 amino acids. The CDR3 sequence is CASSYGTSGGNEQFF. CDR3 DNA: TGTGCCAGCAGTTATGGGACTAGCGGGGGCAATGAGCAGTTCTTC.

The chain links TRBV11-2 to TRBJ2-5, with D maybe TRBD1 (6 bases). This CDR3 region has 16 residues. Germline-derived CDR1 and CDR2 are SGHAT and FQNNGV. V lost 1 base to trimming and J lost 0 bases, with 12 bases between them. The CDR3 loop is CASSLGTAAYQETQYF. The CDR3 region has the DNA TGTGCCAGCAGCTTAGGGACAGCCGCGTACCAAGAGACCCAGTACTTC.

The chain has TRBV3-1 (or the pseudogene TRBV3-2) and TRBJ2-3, with TRBD2 matching 8 bases. The CDR3 extends over 17 amino acids. In germline, CDR1 is LGHDT, CDR2 YNNKEL (reference sequence). V lost 3 bases to trimming and J lost 3 bases; unmatched junction nucleotides: 11. The CDR3 region has the DNA TGTGCCAGCAGCCAGTGGCGCGGGAGGAATCGTACAGATACGCAGTATTTT. As protein: CASSQWRGRNRTDTQYF.

The genes are TRBV3-1 (or the pseudogene TRBV3-2) and TRBJ2-3; D might be TRBD2 (6 bases). V was clipped by 1 base and J by 1 base, with 12 bases between them. CDR1 is LGHDT and CDR2 is YNNKEL in the germline V gene (reference sequence). This CDR3 is 16 amino acids long. CDR3 residues: CASSQGRGFRTDTQYF. The CDR3 DNA reads TGTGCCAGCAGCCAAGGCCGGGGGTTTCGCACAGATACGCAGTATTTT.

The chain recombines TRBV9 with TRBJ2-3; unclear D gene. This CDR3 is built from 14 residues. The ends were cut back, 0 bases at V and 1 base at J, with 6 bases in the middle. Germline assignment: CDR1 SGDLS and CDR2 YYNGEE. In DNA form, the CDR3 reads TGTGCCAGCAGCGTAGGGGTGGGCACAGATACGCAGTATTTT. This gives the protein CASSVGVGTDTQYF.

The chain couples TRBV6-5 to TRBJ2-6; D gene ambiguous. V lost 9 bases to trimming and J lost 0 bases, with 6 bases between them. Germline CDR1 reads MNHEY; CDR2 reads SVGAGI. The CDR3 loop spans 13 amino acids. The CDR3 spells CASLSSGANVLTF. The CDR3 nucleotides are TGTGCCAGTCTCAGCTCTGGGGCCAACGTCCTGACTTTC.

This chain uses TRBV10-3 with TRBJ2-7; 9 bases agree with TRBD1. V was clipped by 7 bases and J by 3 bases; unmatched bases: 7. The CDR3 runs 14 residues. The germline V gene has CDR1 ENHRY and CDR2 SYGVKD. In nucleotides, the CDR3 is TGTGCCATCAAACCGGGACAGGGAGGCTACGAGCAGTACTTC. Protein product: CAIKPGQGGYEQYF.

This CDR3 is CASSPGLAGWGRTKNIQYF. In DNA, the CDR3 is TGTGCCAGCAGCCCTGGACTAGCGGGATGGGGGAGAACCAAAAACATTCAGTACTTC. The gene calls are TRBV6-2 or TRBV6-3 and TRBJ2-4, with TRBD2 matching 12 bases. Germline CDR1 reads MNHEY; CDR2 reads SVGEGT. V was clipped by 6 bases and J by 2 bases; unmatched bases: 14. The CDR3 loop spans 19 amino acids.

V usage is TRBV30 and J usage is TRBJ2-7, with D maybe TRBD1 (5 bases). Germline assignment: CDR1 GTSNPN and CDR2 SVGIG (reference sequence). The CDR3 contains 18 residues. V was clipped by 6 bases and J by 0 bases, with 27 bases between them. The CDR3 sequence: CACPKRVGRDSPSYEQYF. The CDR3 bases are TGTGCCTGCCCAAAAAGGGTGGGCCGAGACAGCCCCTCCTACGAGCAGTACTTC.

The rearrangement links TRBV7-2 to TRBJ2-3; a weak D match, TRBD2 (5 bases). The V and J ends lost 3 bases and 4 bases respectively, with 14 bases between them. Germline V gives CDR1 SGHTA, CDR2 FQGNSA. There are 15 residues in the CDR3. CDR3 region: CASSFMAAVADTQYF. The CDR3 bases are TGTGCCAGCAGCTTTATGGCAGCGGTAGCAGATACGCAGTATTTT.

V usage is TRBV27 and J usage is TRBJ2-7, with TRBD2 matching 12 bases. There are 17 residues in the CDR3. The germline V gene encodes CDR1 MNHEY and CDR2 SMNVEV (reference sequence). Losses at the gene ends were 8 bases for V and 1 base for J; bases not matched to a gene: 12. The CDR3 nucleotides read TGTGCCAGCCAGATCAGACTAGCGGGAGCCCTGTCCTACGAGCAGTACTTC. This gives the protein CASQIRLAGALSYEQYF.

The rearrangement uses TRBV27 and TRBJ2-1; 9 nucleotides match TRBD1. There are 16 residues in the CDR3. The germline CDR1 and CDR2 sequences are MNHEY and SMNVEV (reference sequence). J was trimmed by 8 bases and V by 9 bases; bases with no gene match: 17. The CDR3 spells CARENNFGDRDHEQFF. CDR3 nucleotide sequence: TGTGCCAGGGAAAATAATTTTGGGGACAGGGACCATGAGCAGTTCTTC.

V usage is TRBV30 and J usage is TRBJ1-2; 7 bases are a match to TRBD1. Trimming cost V 2 bases and J 2 bases; bases outside gene matches: 2. CDR1 GTSNPN and CDR2 SVGIG come from the germline V gene (reference sequence). The CDR3 extends over 13 amino acids. CDR3 nucleotides: TGTGCCTGGAGTCAGGGACAGAACTATGGCTACACCTTC. It yields the protein CAWSQGQNYGYTF.

The chain combines TRBV28 with TRBJ2-2; D is undetermined. Trimming cost V 3 bases and J 6 bases, with 11 bases left between them. The CDR3 is 14 amino acids. Germline V gene lookup returns CDR1 MDHEN and CDR2 SYDVKM. The chain's CDR3 is CASSLRVGPGELFF. The CDR3 nucleotides are TGTGCCAGCAGTTTGAGAGTTGGACCCGGGGAGCTGTTTTTT. Full variable domain (outside the CDR3, taken from reference TRBV28 and TRBJ2-2): DVKVTQSSRYLVKRTGEKVFLECVQDMDHENMFWYRQDPGLGLRLIYFSYDVKMKEKGDIPEGYSVSREKKERFSLILESASTNQTSMYLCASSLRVGPGELFFGEGSRLTVL.

The chain is built from TRBV28 and TRBJ1-3; 9 bases align to TRBD1. This CDR3 spans 19 amino acids. Germline-derived CDR1 and CDR2 are MDHEN and SYDVKM. After removal of 1 base from V and 0 bases from J, the junction contained 10 bases not matched to a gene. The CDR3 DNA reads TGTGCCAGCAGTTTATTTGGGACAGGGAGTGGCGGCTCTGGAAACACCATATATTTT. Translating gives CASSLFGTGSGGSGNTIYF.

On this clone itself: The sample contains more than one DNA sequence encoding this CDR3. CDR3 amino acids: CATSDLLETQYF. In DNA, the CDR3 is TGTGCCACCAGTGATTTGCTTGAGACCCAGTACTTC. The chain recombines TRBV24-1 with TRBJ2-5; D not resolved. CDR1 KGHDR and CDR2 SFDVKD come from the germline V gene. The germline V and J ends were trimmed by 0 bases and 5 bases, with 3 bases remaining between them. The CDR3 runs to 12 residues.